This T cell receptor beta chain was sequenced for a study of T cells in tuberculosis. For the study at large: This South African cohort compared adolescents with or without latent tuberculosis against adults with active tuberculosis. General study points: Samples were chosen by availability of cryopreserved specimens.

Indicated time point: new active TB diagnosis, blood taken before or within 7 days of starting treatment. Sequenced by immunoSEQ multiplex PCR; TCRdb stores in-frame clones only, minus some. The data contain around 30,000 clones, roughly 94% of them seen just once; the ten biggest clones take up 6.8%. Trimming removed 1 base at V and 2 bases at J, with 11 bases between. The CDR3 loop spans 16 amino acids. The germline CDR1 and CDR2 sequences are LNHNV and YYDKDF (reference sequence). Concerning this clone itself: Its cognate antigen is unknown.

The TCR originated in an adult with tuberculosis. The source was PBMCs, collected at tuberculosis diagnosis. The chain is built from TRBV15 and TRBJ1-4; D not certain. DNA for the CDR3: TGTGCCACCAGCAGAGGACTGGTAGAGACTAATGAAAAACTGTTTTTT. Protein sequence: CATSRGLVETNEKLFF.